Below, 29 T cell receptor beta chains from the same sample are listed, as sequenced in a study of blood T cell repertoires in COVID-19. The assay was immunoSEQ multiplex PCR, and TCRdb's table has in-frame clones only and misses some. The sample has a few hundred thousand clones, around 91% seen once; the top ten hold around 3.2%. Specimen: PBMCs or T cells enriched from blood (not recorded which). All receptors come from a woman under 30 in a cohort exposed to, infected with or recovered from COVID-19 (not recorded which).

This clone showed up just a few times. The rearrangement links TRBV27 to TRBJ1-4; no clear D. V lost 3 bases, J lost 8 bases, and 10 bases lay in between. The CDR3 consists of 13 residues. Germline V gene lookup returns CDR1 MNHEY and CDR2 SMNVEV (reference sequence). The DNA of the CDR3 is TGTGCCAGCAGTTTCAGTCGCCTGGAAAAACTGTTTTTT. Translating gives CASSFSRLEKLFF.

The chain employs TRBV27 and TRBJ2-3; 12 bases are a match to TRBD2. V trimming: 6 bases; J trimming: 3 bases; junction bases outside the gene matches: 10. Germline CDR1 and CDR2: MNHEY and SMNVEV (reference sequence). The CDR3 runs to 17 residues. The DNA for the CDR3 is TGTGCCAGCAGCAAAAACCTCGGACTAGCGGGGACAGATACGCAGTATTTT. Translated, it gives CASSKNLGLAGTDTQYF.

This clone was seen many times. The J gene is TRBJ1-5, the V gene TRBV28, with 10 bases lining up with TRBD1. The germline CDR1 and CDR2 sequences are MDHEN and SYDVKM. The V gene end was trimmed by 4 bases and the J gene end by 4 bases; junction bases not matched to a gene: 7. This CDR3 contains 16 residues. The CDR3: CASSSGQGNRNQPQHF. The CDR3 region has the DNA TGTGCCAGCAGTTCGGGACAGGGGAATAGAAATCAGCCCCAGCATTTT.

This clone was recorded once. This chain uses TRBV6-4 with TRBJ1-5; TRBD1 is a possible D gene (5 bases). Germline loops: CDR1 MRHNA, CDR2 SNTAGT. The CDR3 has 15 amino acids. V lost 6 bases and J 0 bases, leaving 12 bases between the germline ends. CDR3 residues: CASSPGGYSNQPQHF. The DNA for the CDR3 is TGTGCCAGCAGCCCGGGGGGTTATAGCAATCAGCCCCAGCATTTT.

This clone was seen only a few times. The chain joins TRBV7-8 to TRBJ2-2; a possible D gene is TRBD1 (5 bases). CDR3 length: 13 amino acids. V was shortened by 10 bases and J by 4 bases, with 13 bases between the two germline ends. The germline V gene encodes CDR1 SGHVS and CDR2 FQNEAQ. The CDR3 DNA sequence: TGTGCCAACAAAGCGACAGTCACCGGGGAGCTGTTTTTT. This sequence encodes CANKATVTGELFF.

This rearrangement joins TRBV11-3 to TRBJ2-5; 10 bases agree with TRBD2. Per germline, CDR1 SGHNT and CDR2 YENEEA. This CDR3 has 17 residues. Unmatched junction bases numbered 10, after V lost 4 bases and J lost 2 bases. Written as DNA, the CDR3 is TGTGCCAGCAGCTCCGGTTTAGCGGGAGGACCACAAGAGACCCAGTACTTC. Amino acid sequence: CASSSGLAGGPQETQYF.

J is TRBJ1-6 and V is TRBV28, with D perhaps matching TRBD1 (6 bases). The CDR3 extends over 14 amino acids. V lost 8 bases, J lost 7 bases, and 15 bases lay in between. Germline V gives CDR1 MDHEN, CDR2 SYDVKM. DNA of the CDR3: TGTGCCAGCGGGGCCTTACAGGGAAATTCACCCCTCCACTTT. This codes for CASGALQGNSPLHF. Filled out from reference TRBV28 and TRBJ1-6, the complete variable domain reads DVKVTQSSRYLVKRTGEKVFLECVQDMDHENMFWYRQDPGLGLRLIYFSYDVKMKEKGDIPEGYSVSREKKERFSLILESASTNQTSMYLCASGALQGNSPLHFGNGTRLTVT.

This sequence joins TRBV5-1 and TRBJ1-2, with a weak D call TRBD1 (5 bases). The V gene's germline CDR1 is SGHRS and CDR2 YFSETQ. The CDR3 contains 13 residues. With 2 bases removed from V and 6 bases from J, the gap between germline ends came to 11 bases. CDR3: CASSFGTPDGYTF. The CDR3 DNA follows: TGCGCCAGCAGCTTTGGGACTCCAGATGGCTACACCTTC.

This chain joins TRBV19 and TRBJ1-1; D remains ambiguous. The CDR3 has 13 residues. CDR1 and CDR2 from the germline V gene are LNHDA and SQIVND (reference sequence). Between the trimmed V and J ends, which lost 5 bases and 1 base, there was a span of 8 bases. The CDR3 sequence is CASSEGGNTEAFF. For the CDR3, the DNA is TGTGCCAGTAGTGAGGGCGGGAACACTGAAGCTTTCTTT. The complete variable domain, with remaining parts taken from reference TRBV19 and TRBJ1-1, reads DGGITQSPKYLFRKEGQNVTLSCEQNLNHDAMYWYRQDPGQGLRLIYYSQIVNDFQKGDIAEGYSVSREKKESFPLTVTSAQKNPTAFYLCASSEGGNTEAFFGQGTRLTVV.

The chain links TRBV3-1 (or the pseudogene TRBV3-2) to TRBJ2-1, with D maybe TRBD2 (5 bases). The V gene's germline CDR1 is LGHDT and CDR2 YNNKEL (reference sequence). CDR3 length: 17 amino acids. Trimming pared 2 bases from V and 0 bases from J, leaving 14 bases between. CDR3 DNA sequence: TGTGCCAGCAGCCAACAAGCTAGCCTAAGCTCCTACAATGAGCAGTTCTTC. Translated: CASSQQASLSSYNEQFF.

The chain's CDR3 is CASSPLQGNTEAFF. CDR3 coding DNA: TGTGCCAGCAGCCCCTTACAGGGGAACACTGAAGCTTTCTTT. The chain recombines TRBV7-2 with TRBJ1-1; possible D gene TRBD1, 6 bases. This CDR3 has 14 amino acids. In germline, CDR1 is SGHTA, CDR2 FQGNSA. V lost 5 bases to trimming and J lost 1 base, with 11 bases between them.

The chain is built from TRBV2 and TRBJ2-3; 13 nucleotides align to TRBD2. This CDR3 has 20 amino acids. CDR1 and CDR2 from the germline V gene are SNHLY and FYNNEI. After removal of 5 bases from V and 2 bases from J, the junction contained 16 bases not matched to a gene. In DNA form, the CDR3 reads TGTGCCAGCAGTCCTGGCTTACTAGCGGGAGGGCCTAGGAACACAGATACGCAGTATTTT. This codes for CASSPGLLAGGPRNTDTQYF.

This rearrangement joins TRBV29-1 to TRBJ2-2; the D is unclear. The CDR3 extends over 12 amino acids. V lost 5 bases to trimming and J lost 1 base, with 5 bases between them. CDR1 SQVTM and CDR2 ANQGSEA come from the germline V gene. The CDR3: CSVQENTGELFF. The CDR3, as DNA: TGCAGCGTTCAGGAGAACACCGGGGAGCTGTTTTTT.

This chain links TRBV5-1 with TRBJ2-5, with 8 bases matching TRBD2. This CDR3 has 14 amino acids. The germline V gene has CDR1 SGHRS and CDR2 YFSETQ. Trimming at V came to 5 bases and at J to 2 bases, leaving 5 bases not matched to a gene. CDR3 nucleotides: TGCGCCAGCAGTGTAGCGGGAACGCAAGAGACCCAGTACTTC. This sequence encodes CASSVAGTQETQYF.

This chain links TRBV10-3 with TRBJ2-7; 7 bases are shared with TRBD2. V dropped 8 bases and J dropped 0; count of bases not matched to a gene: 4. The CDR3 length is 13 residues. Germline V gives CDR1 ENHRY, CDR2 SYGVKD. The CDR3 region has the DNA TGTGCCATCGGGGAGGGCCCCTCCTACGAGCAGTACTTC. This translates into CAIGEGPSYEQYF.

This CDR3 is CASSLGQGALNSPLHF. As DNA, the CDR3 is TGCGCCAGCAGCTTGGGACAGGGGGCCTTAAATTCACCCCTCCACTTT. The chain joins TRBV5-1 to TRBJ1-6, with 10 positions matching TRBD1. Germline-derived CDR1 and CDR2 are SGHRS and YFSETQ. This CDR3 region has 16 residues. With 0 bases clipped from V and 7 bases from J, the junction kept 4 bases outside the gene matches.

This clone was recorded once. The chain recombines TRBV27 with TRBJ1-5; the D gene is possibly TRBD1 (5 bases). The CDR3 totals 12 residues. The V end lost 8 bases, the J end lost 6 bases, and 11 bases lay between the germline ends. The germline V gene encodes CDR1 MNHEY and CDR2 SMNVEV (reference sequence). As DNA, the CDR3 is TGTGCCAGCGGGGGGGTTGGTCAGCCCCAGCATTTT. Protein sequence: CASGGVGQPQHF.

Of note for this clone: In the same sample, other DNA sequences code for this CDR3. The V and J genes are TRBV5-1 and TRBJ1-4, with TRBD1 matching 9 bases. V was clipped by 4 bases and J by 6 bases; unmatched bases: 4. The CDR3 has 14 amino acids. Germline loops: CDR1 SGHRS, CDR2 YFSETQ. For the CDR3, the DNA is TGCGCCAGCAGCCTAGACAGGGGGGATGAAAAACTGTTTTTT. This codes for CASSLDRGDEKLFF.

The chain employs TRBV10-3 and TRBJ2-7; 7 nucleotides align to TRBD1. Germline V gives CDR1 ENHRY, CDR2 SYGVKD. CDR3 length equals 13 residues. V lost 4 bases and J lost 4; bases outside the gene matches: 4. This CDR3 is CAISVDRVYEQYF. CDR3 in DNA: TGTGCCATCAGTGTAGACAGGGTTTACGAGCAGTACTTC.

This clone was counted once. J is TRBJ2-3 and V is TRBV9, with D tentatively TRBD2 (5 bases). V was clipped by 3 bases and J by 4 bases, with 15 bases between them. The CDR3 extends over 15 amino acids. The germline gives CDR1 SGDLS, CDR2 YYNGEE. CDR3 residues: CASSAEGLAADTQYF. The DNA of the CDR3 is TGTGCCAGCAGCGCCGAAGGACTGGCGGCAGATACGCAGTATTTT.

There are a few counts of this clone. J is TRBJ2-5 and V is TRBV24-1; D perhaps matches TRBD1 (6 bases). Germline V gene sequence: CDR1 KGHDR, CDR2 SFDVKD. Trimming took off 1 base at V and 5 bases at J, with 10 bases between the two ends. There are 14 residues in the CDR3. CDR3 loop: CATSDFWQGETQYF. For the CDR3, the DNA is TGTGCCACCAGTGATTTTTGGCAGGGGGAGACCCAGTACTTC.

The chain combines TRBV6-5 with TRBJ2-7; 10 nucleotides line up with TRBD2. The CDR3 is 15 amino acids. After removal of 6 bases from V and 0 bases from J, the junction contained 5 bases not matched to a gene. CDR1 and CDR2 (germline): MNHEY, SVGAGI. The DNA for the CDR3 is TGTGCCAGCAGCCTAGCGGGAGCGAGCTCCTACGAGCAGTACTTC. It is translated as CASSLAGASSYEQYF.

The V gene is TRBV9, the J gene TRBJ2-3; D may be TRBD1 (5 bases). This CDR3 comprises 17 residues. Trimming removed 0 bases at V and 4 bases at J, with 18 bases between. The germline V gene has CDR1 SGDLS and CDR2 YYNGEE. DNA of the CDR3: TGTGCCAGCAGCGTAGCTCAGGGCCCCCGAATCGCAGATACGCAGTATTTT. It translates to CASSVAQGPRIADTQYF.

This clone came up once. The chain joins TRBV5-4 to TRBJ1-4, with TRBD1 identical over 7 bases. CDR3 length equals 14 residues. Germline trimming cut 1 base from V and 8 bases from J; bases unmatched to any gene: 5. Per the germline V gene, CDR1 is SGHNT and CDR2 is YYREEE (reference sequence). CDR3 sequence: CASSLKGGDEKLFF. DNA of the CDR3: TGTGCCAGCAGCTTGAAAGGGGGCGACGAAAAACTGTTTTTT. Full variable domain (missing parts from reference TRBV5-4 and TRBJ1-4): ETGVTQSPTHLIKTRGQQVTLRCSSQSGHNTVSWYQQALGQGPQFIFQYYREEENGRGNFPPRFSGLQFPNYSSELNVNALELDDSALYLCASSLKGGDEKLFFGSGTQLSVL.

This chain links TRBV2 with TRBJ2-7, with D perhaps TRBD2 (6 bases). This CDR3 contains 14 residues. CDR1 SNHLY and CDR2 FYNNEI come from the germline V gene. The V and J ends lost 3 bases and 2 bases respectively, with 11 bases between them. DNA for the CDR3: TGTGCCAGCAGTGAGGAGGGGAACACCTACGAGCAGTACTTC. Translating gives CASSEEGNTYEQYF.

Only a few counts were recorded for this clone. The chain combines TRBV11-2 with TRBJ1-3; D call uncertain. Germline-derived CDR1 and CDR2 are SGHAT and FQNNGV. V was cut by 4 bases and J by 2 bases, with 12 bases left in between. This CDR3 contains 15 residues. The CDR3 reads CASSSSLPPGNTIYF. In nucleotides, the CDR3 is TGTGCCAGCAGCTCGAGTCTCCCCCCTGGAAACACCATATATTTT.

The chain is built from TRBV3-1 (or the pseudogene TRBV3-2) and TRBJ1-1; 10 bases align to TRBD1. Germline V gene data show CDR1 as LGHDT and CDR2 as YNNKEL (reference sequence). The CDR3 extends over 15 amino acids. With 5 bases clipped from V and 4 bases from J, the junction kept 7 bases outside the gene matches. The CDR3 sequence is CASSYPGQGITEAFF. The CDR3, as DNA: TGTGCCAGCAGCTACCCGGGACAGGGGATCACTGAAGCTTTCTTT.

CDR3 sequence (DNA): TGTGCCAGCAGCCCGGGACTAGCGGGAGGGTACACCGGGGAGCTGTTTTTT. Translated, it gives CASSPGLAGGYTGELFF. V gene TRBV14 combines with J gene TRBJ2-2; TRBD2 matches at 16 bases. V shed 4 bases and J 3 bases; nucleotides not matched to a gene: 2. The CDR3 totals 17 residues. CDR1 is SGHDN and CDR2 is FVKESK in the germline V gene. The whole variable domain, remainder taken from reference TRBV14 and TRBJ2-2, is EAGVTQFPSHSVIEKGQTVTLRCDPISGHDNLYWYRRVMGKEIKFLLHFVKESKQDESGMPNNRFLAERTGGTYSTLKVQPAELEDSGVYFCASSPGLAGGYTGELFFGEGSRLTVL.

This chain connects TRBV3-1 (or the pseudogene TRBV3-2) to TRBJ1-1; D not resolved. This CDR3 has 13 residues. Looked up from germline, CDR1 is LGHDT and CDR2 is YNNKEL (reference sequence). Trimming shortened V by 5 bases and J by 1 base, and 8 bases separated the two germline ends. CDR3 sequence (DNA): TGTGCCAGCAGCGCCACAACGAACACTGAAGCTTTCTTT. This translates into CASSATTNTEAFF.